One and the same sample provided the 25 T cell receptor beta chains below, sequenced in a study of cytomegalovirus exposure and HLA in healthy donors. Primers: 60 Vbeta forward and 13 Jbeta reverse. TCRdb's copy holds only in-frame clones and misses some; the assay was immunoSEQ multiplex PCR. The data hold approximately 130,000 clones, with more than 65% observed a single time. Sequenced sample: PBMCs. The receptor set was obtained from an older woman in good health and CMV-seropositive.

The chain has TRBV2 and TRBJ1-6; D call uncertain. The CDR3 sequence is 15 residues long. Trimming shortened V by 8 bases and J by 9 bases, and 20 bases separated the two germline ends. Germline assignment: CDR1 SNHLY and CDR2 FYNNEI. The chain's CDR3 is CASESRGELGSPLHF. For the CDR3, the DNA is TGTGCCAGCGAGTCTCGCGGGGAGCTTGGTTCACCCCTCCACTTT.

The rearrangement uses TRBV19 and TRBJ1-6, with D perhaps TRBD1 (5 bases). V gave up 3 bases and J gave up 8 bases, with 17 bases separating them. Germline V lookup: CDR1 LNHDA, CDR2 SQIVND (reference sequence). The CDR3 is 16 amino acids. The CDR3 bases are TGTGCCAGTAGTATTATGGGGCGAGGCCTGGATTCACCCCTCCACTTT. Encoded protein: CASSIMGRGLDSPLHF.

This clone appeared a few times. This chain links TRBV9 with TRBJ2-7, with a tentative D call TRBD2 (5 bases). Germline lookup yields CDR1 SGDLS and CDR2 YYNGEE. V gave up 4 bases and J gave up 5 bases, with 16 bases separating them. The CDR3 has 14 amino acids. Here the CDR3 reads CASSPGSVPNEQYF. Here the CDR3 DNA reads TGTGCCAGCAGCCCGGGGTCAGTTCCCAACGAGCAGTACTTC.

Written as DNA, the CDR3 is TGTGCCAGCTCACCAGGGACAGGCTACGAGCAGTACTTC. Translation: CASSPGTGYEQYF. The V and J genes are TRBV18 and TRBJ2-7; 8 bases map to TRBD1. The V segment lost 2 bases and the J segment 3 bases; nucleotides outside the gene matches: 0. Germline V lookup: CDR1 KGHSH, CDR2 LQKENI. The CDR3 loop spans 13 amino acids.

On this clone: Other DNA sequences in this sample translate to the same CDR3. The chain combines TRBV27 with TRBJ1-1; 7 bases fit TRBD1. Germline lookup yields CDR1 MNHEY and CDR2 SMNVEV (reference sequence). CDR3 length equals 14 residues. V shed 5 bases and J 1 base; nucleotides not matched to a gene: 4. The chain's CDR3 is CASSPGTANTEAFF. CDR3 bases: TGTGCCAGCAGTCCCGGGACAGCGAACACTGAAGCTTTCTTT.

The sample holds a few counts of this clone. The V call is TRBV7-9, the J call TRBJ1-5; D is unclear. The CDR3 spans 14 residues. Germline V gives CDR1 SEHNR, CDR2 FQNEAQ (reference sequence). V dropped 5 bases and J dropped 2 bases, with 10 bases sitting between them. In nucleotides, the CDR3 is TGTGCCAGCAGCGCTCCCCGGGGCAATCAGCCCCAGCATTTT. This gives the protein CASSAPRGNQPQHF.

This clone showed up just a few times. V is TRBV5-1 and J is TRBJ2-7; 10 bases align to TRBD1. CDR3 length: 18 amino acids. Germline V CDR1 and CDR2: SGHRS, YFSETQ. With V trimmed by 0 bases and J by 0 bases, 9 bases remained unmatched. CDR3 residues: CASSLVIRTGGNSYEQYF. The DNA of the CDR3 is TGCGCCAGCAGCTTGGTCATCCGGACAGGGGGAAACTCCTACGAGCAGTACTTC.

The V call is TRBV19, the J call TRBJ1-1, with no clear D. Trimming left V 10 bases short and J 1 base short, with 19 bases between. From germline, CDR1 is LNHDA and CDR2 SQIVND (reference sequence). The CDR3 has 15 residues. The CDR3 DNA follows: TGTGCCACCCGATCCTCAAGTAGCGGGAACACTGAAGCTTTCTTT. It is translated as CATRSSSSGNTEAFF.

The chain carries TRBV19 and TRBJ2-5; D is undetermined. The V gene lost 6 bases and the J gene lost 2 bases, with 10 bases spanning the gap. Germline loops: CDR1 LNHDA, CDR2 SQIVND (reference sequence). This CDR3 is 13 amino acids long. The CDR3 nucleotides read TGTGCCAGTAGCGCCGTACGGCAAGAGACCCAGTACTTC. It specifies CASSAVRQETQYF.

This sequence joins TRBV5-1 and TRBJ2-7; weak D call: TRBD1 (7 bases). From germline, CDR1 is SGHRS and CDR2 YFSETQ. The germline V and J ends were trimmed by 4 bases and 3 bases, with 14 bases remaining between them. This CDR3 region has 14 residues. This CDR3 is CASSVAGQNYEQYF. CDR3 DNA: TGCGCCAGCAGCGTGGCGGGACAGAACTACGAGCAGTACTTC.

The rearrangement links TRBV7-8 to TRBJ1-5, with TRBD1 matching over 8 bases. CDR1 SGHVS and CDR2 FQNEAQ come from the germline V gene. This CDR3 spans 15 amino acids. J lost 7 bases, V lost 6 bases, and 11 bases had no gene match. The CDR3 loop reads CASSSRGHEVQPQHF. The CDR3 DNA is TGTGCCAGCAGTTCCAGGGGGCATGAGGTGCAGCCCCAGCATTTT. The full variable domain, rest sourced from reference TRBV7-8 and TRBJ1-5, is GAGVSQSPRYKVAKRGQDVALRCDPISGHVSLFWYQQALGQGPEFLTYFQNEAQLDKSGLPSDRFFAERPEGSVSTLKIQRTQQEDSAVYLCASSSRGHEVQPQHFGDGTRLSIL.

Notes on this clone: The junction shows a germline mismatch at one end, possibly a read error. The chain links TRBV5-6 to TRBJ2-5, with D perhaps TRBD2 (5 bases). The CDR3 is made up of 13 amino acids. CDR1 and CDR2 from the germline V gene are SGHDT and YYEEEE. CDR3 bases: TGTGCCAGCAGCCATAGGTTGGGAGAGGCCCAGTACTTC. It codes for CASSHRLGEAQYF.

The chain links TRBV6-5 to TRBJ2-1; D may be TRBD2 (6 bases). Germline CDR1 MNHEY, CDR2 SVGAGI. Trimming took off 6 bases at V and 8 bases at J, with 17 bases between the two ends. CDR3 length: 14 residues. CDR3 protein: CASRPGLATHEQFF. The CDR3 region has the DNA TGTGCCAGCAGACCGGGGCTAGCGACCCATGAGCAGTTCTTC.

This clone was observed a few times. The chain has TRBV11-2 and TRBJ2-7, with 7 positions matching TRBD1. The J segment lost 3 bases and the V segment lost 0 bases, leaving 5 bases of the junction unmatched. Per the germline V gene, CDR1 is SGHAT and CDR2 is FQNNGV. This CDR3 is built from 15 residues. The CDR3 reads CASSLDPGQSYEQYF. The DNA for the CDR3 is TGTGCCAGCAGCTTAGATCCGGGACAGAGCTACGAGCAGTACTTC. Full variable domain (rest looked up from reference TRBV11-2 and TRBJ2-7): EAGVAQSPRYKIIEKRQSVAFWCNPISGHATLYWYQQILGQGPKLLIQFQNNGVVDDSQLPKDRFSAERLKGVDSTLKIQPAKLEDSAVYLCASSLDPGQSYEQYFGPGTRLTVT.

The rearrangement joins TRBV11-3 to TRBJ1-5, with D possibly matching TRBD1 (5 bases). Trimming shortened V by 2 bases and J by 1 base, and 12 bases separated the two germline ends. CDR3 length: 16 residues. Germline CDR1 is SGHNT and CDR2 is YENEEA. The CDR3 DNA reads TGTGCCAGCAGCTTACACCCGCCAGGGAGCAATCAGCCCCAGCATTTT. Its translation is CASSLHPPGSNQPQHF.

This chain connects TRBV6-5 to TRBJ1-6; the match to TRBD1 covers 9 bases. The CDR3 runs 15 residues. V lost 6 bases to trimming and J lost 7 bases; unmatched junction nucleotides: 7. From germline, CDR1 is MNHEY and CDR2 SVGAGI. CDR3 amino acids: CASRLGQGLNSPLHF. As DNA, the CDR3 is TGTGCCAGCAGGCTGGGACAGGGATTAAATTCACCCCTCCACTTT.

This clone was seen a few times. This chain joins TRBV10-3 and TRBJ2-7; 7 bases agree with TRBD1. This CDR3 is built from 14 residues. V lost 3 bases to trimming and J lost 3 bases; unmatched junction nucleotides: 5. Germline V lookup: CDR1 ENHRY, CDR2 SYGVKD. This CDR3 is CAISEGGTNYEQYF. Here the CDR3 DNA reads TGTGCCATCAGTGAAGGGGGCACCAACTACGAGCAGTACTTC.

In its sample, this clone was seen a few times. The chain combines TRBV10-3 with TRBJ1-5; D unclear. Per germline, CDR1 ENHRY and CDR2 SYGVKD. This CDR3 has 15 amino acids. V dropped 2 bases and J dropped 7 bases, with 15 bases sitting between them. The CDR3 nucleotides read TGTGCCATCAGTGAGGGCAGTTCCGCGGGACAGCCCCAGCATTTT. It translates to CAISEGSSAGQPQHF.

The CDR3 DNA is TGTGCCAGCAGACGACCGGGACAGGGGCCGAAAGTACAGACCTACGAGCAGTACTTC. This codes for CASRRPGQGPKVQTYEQYF. V usage is TRBV11-2 and J usage is TRBJ2-7; 10 nucleotides line up with TRBD1. The CDR3 has 19 amino acids. Germline V CDR1 and CDR2: SGHAT, FQNNGV. The V gene end was trimmed by 6 bases and the J gene end by 2 bases; junction bases not matched to a gene: 19. Complete variable domain (other parts from reference TRBV11-2 and TRBJ2-7): EAGVAQSPRYKIIEKRQSVAFWCNPISGHATLYWYQQILGQGPKLLIQFQNNGVVDDSQLPKDRFSAERLKGVDSTLKIQPAKLEDSAVYLCASRRPGQGPKVQTYEQYFGPGTRLTVT.

This clone occurred once. The chain recombines TRBV19 with TRBJ1-6; D may be TRBD1 (5 bases). This CDR3 has 16 amino acids. Germline V gene sequence: CDR1 LNHDA, CDR2 SQIVND (reference sequence). Trimming pared 1 base from V and 7 bases from J, leaving 14 bases between. The chain's CDR3 is CASSIGWGGRNSPLHF. CDR3 in DNA: TGTGCCAGTAGTATAGGCTGGGGCGGTCGAAATTCACCCCTCCACTTT.

The rearrangement links TRBV6-5 to TRBJ2-7; tentatively, D is TRBD1 (5 bases). The CDR3 loop spans 13 amino acids. In germline, CDR1 is MNHEY, CDR2 SVGAGI. Trimming took 5 bases from V and 4 from J, leaving 12 bases between them. Written as DNA, the CDR3 is TGTGCCAGCAGTGCGATGTCAGGGTACGAGCAGTACTTC. It specifies CASSAMSGYEQYF.

This clone has a handful of counts. V usage is TRBV9 and J usage is TRBJ2-5, with D possibly TRBD1 on 7 matching bases. The V end was cut by 0 bases, the J end by 5 bases, with 17 bases between. Germline V lookup: CDR1 SGDLS, CDR2 YYNGEE. The length of the CDR3 is 16 residues. The CDR3 DNA follows: TGTGCCAGCAGCGTAGGAGGTGGCAGGGGGGAGGAGACCCAGTACTTC. Its protein product is CASSVGGGRGEETQYF.

The rearrangement links TRBV5-5 to TRBJ1-1, with TRBD1 matching 7 bases. CDR3 length: 15 residues. Unmatched junction bases numbered 9, after V lost 2 bases and J lost 5 bases. Germline assignment: CDR1 SGHKS and CDR2 YYEKEE (reference sequence). This chain's CDR3 is CASSFNRGVSTEAFF. In DNA form, the CDR3 reads TGTGCCAGCAGCTTCAACAGGGGAGTGTCAACTGAAGCTTTCTTT.

This clone has just one count. The genes are TRBV6-1 and TRBJ1-1; D gene uncertain. Deletions cut 6 bases from V and 1 base from J, with 15 bases between. This CDR3 spans 15 amino acids. The germline gives CDR1 MNHNS, CDR2 SASEGT. CDR3 in DNA: TGTGCCAGCAGCCCCACGGGTACGAAGAACACTGAAGCTTTCTTT. Its protein product is CASSPTGTKNTEAFF.

The chain uses TRBV6-1 and TRBJ1-2; 8 nucleotides match TRBD1. This CDR3 has 15 amino acids. From germline, CDR1 is MNHNS and CDR2 SASEGT. V shed 3 bases and J 8 bases; nucleotides not matched to a gene: 11. The CDR3 loop reads CASSEAGGSIRGYTF. The DNA of the CDR3 is TGTGCCAGCAGTGAGGCAGGGGGCAGCATACGGGGCTACACCTTC.